Listed below are T cell receptor beta chains from one sample, sequenced in a study of response to subunit inactivated influenza vaccine. TCRdb re-called the RT-PCR reads through MiXCR, storing one row per CDR3 protein. The sample shows 610,000 or so distinct CDR3 sequences, approximately 14% of them seen only once. The sequenced sample was PBMCs from blood, obtained about 12 days after vaccination. These receptors were taken from a man aged 50-59 years who received an inactivated influenza vaccine. Both conserved end residues are part of each CDR3. Fields, in order: D gene, J gene, V gene, clone size, CDR3 DNA, CDR3 protein. The D gene is left open where the match is weak. Clone size is not always given. Where it is, it says once, few, many or a class for expanded clones.

.	TRBJ2-1	TRBV12-3/TRBV12-4	few	TGTGCCAGCAGTTTAGTTGGGGGGTTGGGGGAGCAGTTCTTC	CASSLVGGLGEQFF
.	TRBJ2-1	TRBV7-8	many	TGTGCCAGCAGCTTAATTGGGGGTAGCTCCTACAATGAGCAGTTCTTC	CASSLIGGSSYNEQFF
TRBD1	TRBJ1-1	TRBV7-9	.	TGTGCCAGCAGTTGGGACAGGGGGGCTGAAGCTTTCTTT	CASSWDRGAEAFF
.	TRBJ2-7	TRBV28	.	TGTGCCAGCAGTTTGCCCAAGGTGGGCTACGAGCAGTACTTC	CASSLPKVGYEQYF
.	TRBJ1-1	TRBV6-2/TRBV6-3	.	TGTGCCAGCAGTTACTATTTTAGGACTGAAGCTTTCTTT	CASSYYFRTEAFF
TRBD2	TRBJ2-5	TRBV4-3	few	TGCGCCAGCGCCCTAGCGGGAGGCCACCAAGAGACCCAGTACTTC	CASALAGGHQETQYF
.	TRBJ2-1	TRBV7-2	.	TGTGCCAGCAGCCGTCTAGGGGGGGCCAATGAGCAGTTCTTC	CASSRLGGANEQFF
.	TRBJ1-5	TRBV20-1	many	TGCAGTGCGGCTCAGGGATATAGCAATCAGCCCCAGCATTTT	CSAAQGYSNQPQHF
.	TRBJ2-3	TRBV2	.	TGTGCCAGCAAGGGGACTGGCACAGATACGCAGTATTTT	CASKGTGTDTQYF
.	TRBJ2-1	TRBV5-1	many	TGCGCCAGCAGCCGTGATGACATCTACAATGAGCAGTTCTTC	CASSRDDIYNEQFF
.	TRBJ2-5	TRBV6-1	.	TGTGCCAGCAGTGAGGGGGGCCGGGAGACCCAGTACTTC	CASSEGGRETQYF
.	TRBJ2-3	TRBV2	few	TGTGCCAGCAGGATCCGAATCCCAGGAGAGAGTACAGATACGCAGTATTTT	CASRIRIPGESTDTQYF
.	TRBJ2-1	TRBV19	few	TGTGCCAGTAGTACAAACCCGGGACATAGCAATGAGCAGTTCTTC	CASSTNPGHSNEQFF
TRBD2	TRBJ2-2	TRBV3-1	few	TGTGCCAGCAGCCAACTTAGCGGGGGGAACACCGGGGAGCTGTTTTTT	CASSQLSGGNTGELFF